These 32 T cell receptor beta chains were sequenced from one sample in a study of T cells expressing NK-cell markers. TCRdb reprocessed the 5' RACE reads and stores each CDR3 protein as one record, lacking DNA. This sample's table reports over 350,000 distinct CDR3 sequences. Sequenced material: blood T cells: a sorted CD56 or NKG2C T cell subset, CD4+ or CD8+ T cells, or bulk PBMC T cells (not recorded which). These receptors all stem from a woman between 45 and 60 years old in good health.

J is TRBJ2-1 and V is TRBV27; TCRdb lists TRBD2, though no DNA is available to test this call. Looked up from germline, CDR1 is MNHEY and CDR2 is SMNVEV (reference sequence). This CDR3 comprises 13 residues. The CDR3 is CASSLWGEDEQFF.

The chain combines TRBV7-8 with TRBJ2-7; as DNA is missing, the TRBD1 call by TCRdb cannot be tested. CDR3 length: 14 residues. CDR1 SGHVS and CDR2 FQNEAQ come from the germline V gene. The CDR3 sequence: CASMPRTDSYEQYF.

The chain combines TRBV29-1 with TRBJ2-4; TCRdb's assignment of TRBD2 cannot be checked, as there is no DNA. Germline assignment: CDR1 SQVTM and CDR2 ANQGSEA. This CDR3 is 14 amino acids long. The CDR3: CSPERDPAKNIQYF.

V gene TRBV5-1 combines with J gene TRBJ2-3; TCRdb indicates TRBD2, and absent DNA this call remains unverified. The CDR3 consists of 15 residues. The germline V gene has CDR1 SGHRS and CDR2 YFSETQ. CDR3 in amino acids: CASSLWTSYTDTQYF.

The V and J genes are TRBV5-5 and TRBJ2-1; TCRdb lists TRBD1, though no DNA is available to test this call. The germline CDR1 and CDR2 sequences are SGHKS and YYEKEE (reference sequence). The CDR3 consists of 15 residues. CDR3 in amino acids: CASSVLGQGSGEQFF.

CDR3 amino acids: CASSLTRWATGTSGRLNTQYF. The V and J genes are TRBV11-2 and TRBJ2-3; TCRdb calls TRBD2, which cannot be checked without DNA. The CDR3 is made up of 21 amino acids. Germline-derived CDR1 and CDR2 are SGHAT and FQNNGV.

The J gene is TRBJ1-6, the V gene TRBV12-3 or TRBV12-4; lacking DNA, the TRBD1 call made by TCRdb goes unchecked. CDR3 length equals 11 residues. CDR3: CASSATGPLHF.

The CDR3 spells CATSDRGERVNTEAFF. This chain connects TRBV24-1 to TRBJ1-1; absent DNA, TCRdb's TRBD1 call cannot be checked. Looked up from germline, CDR1 is KGHDR and CDR2 is SFDVKD. The CDR3 runs 16 residues.

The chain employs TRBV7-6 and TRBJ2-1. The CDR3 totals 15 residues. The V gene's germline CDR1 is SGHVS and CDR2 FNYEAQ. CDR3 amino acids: CASSPDQISYNEQFF. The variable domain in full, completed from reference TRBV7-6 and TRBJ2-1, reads GAGVSQSPRYKVTKRGQDVALRCDPISGHVSLYWYRQALGQGPEFLTYFNYEAQQDKSGLPNDRFSAERPEGSISTLTIQRTEQRDSAMYRCASSPDQISYNEQFFGPGTRLTVL.

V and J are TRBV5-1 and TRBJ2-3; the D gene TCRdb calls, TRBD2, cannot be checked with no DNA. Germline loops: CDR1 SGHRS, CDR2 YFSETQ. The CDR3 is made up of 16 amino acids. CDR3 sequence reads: CASSLGGGGGTDTQYF.

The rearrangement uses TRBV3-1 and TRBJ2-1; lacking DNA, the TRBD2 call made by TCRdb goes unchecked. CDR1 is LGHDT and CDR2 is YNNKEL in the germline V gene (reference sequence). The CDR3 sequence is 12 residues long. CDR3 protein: CASSHQGTTVFF.

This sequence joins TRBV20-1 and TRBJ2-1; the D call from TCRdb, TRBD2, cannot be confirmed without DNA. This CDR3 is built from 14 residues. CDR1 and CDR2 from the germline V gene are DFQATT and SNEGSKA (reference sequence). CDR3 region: CSVGGALSYNEQFF.

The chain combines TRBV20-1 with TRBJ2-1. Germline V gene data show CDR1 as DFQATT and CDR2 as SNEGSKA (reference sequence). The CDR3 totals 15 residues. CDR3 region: CSAPLLQAGNNEQFF.

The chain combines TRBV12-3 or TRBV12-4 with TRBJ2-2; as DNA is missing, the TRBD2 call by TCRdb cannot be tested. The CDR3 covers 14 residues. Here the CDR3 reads CASSRVGSSGELFF.

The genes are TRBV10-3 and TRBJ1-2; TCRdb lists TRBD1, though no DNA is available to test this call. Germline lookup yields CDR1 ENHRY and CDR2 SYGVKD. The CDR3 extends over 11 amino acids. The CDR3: CAVQGAGGYTF.

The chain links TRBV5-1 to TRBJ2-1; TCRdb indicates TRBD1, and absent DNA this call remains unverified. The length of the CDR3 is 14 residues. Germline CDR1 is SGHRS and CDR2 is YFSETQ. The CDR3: CASSEGQGYNEQFF.

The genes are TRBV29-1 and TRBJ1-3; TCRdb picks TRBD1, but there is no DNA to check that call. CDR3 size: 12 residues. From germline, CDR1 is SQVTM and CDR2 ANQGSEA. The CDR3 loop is CSVGGDGNTIYF.

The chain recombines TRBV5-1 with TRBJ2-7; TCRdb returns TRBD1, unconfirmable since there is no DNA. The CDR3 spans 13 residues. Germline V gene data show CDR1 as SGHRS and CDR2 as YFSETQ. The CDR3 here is CASSEGLTDEQYF.

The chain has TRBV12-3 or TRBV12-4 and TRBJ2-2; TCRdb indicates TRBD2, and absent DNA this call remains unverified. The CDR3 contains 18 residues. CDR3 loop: CASSPVPAGYANTGELFF.

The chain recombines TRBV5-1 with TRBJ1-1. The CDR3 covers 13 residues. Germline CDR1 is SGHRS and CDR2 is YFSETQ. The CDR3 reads CASSGNMNTEAFF.

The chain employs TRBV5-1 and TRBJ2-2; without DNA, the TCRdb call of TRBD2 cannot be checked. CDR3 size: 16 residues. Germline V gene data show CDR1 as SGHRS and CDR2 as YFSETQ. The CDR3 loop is CASSSRTSGSSGELFF.

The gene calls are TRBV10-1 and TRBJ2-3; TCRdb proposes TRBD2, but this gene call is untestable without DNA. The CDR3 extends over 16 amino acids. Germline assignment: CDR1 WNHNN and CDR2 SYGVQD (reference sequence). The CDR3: CASSRIAGGPGDTQYF.

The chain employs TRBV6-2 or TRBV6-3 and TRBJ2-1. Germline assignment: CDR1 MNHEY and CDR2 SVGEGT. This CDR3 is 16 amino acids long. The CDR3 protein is CASSYPPLAAILGKFF.

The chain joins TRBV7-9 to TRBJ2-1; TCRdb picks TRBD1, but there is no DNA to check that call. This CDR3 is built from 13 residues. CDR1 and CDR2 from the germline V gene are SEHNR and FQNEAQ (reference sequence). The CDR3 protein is CASRDRANNEQFF.

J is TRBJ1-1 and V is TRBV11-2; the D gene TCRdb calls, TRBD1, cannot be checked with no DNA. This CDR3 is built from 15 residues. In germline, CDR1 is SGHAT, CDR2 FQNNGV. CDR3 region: CASSGTGIGSHQAFF.

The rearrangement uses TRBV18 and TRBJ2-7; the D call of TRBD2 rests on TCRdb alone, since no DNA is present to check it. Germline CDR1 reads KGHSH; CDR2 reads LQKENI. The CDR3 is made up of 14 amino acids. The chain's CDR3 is CASSRSSGGSEQYF.

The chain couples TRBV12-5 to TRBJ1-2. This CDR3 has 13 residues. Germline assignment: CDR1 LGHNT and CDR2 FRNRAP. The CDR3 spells CASGFGGNYGYTF.

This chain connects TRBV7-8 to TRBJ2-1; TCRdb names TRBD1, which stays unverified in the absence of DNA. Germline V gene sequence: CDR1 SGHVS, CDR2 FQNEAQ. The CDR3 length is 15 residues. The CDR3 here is CASSLLGTVGNEQFF.

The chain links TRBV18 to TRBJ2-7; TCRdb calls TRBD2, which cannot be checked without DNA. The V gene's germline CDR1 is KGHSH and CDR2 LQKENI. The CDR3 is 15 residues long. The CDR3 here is CASSPLDSGRDEQYF.

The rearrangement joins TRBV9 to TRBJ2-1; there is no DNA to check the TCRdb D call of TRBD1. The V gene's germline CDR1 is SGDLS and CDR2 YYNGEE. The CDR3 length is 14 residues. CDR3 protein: CASSAGTVTSEQFF.

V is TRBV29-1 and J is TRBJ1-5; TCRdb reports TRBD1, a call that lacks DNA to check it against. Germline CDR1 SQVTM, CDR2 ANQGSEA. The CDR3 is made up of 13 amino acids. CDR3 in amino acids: CSVGDRGNQPQHF.

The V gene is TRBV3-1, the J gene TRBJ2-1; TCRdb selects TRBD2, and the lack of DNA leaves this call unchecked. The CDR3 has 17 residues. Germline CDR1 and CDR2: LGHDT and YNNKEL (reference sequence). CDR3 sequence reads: CASSQDFGTSGSGLQFF.